This T cell receptor beta chain was identified during a study of response to subunit inactivated influenza vaccine. TCRdb re-called the RT-PCR reads through MiXCR, storing one row per CDR3 protein. The sample comprises about 570,000 distinct CDR3 sequences, around 10% of which are singletons, and 8% to 13% rests with the top ten. The CDR3 totals 14 residues. V was pared by 3 bases and J by 5 bases, with 3 bases of the junction left unmatched. CDR1 DFQATT and CDR2 SNEGSKA come from the germline V gene (reference sequence). The data also belong to a second study, concerning T cells expressing NK-cell markers. Per that paper: Production of TCR beta cDNA relied on 5'RACE template switching with UMIs. Cells sorted as CD3+CD56+NKG2C+, CD3+CD56+NKG2C- and CD3+CD56-NKG2C+ T cells supplied the TCR beta repertoires. More than five donors showed dominant NKG2C+ clonotypes comprising about 1.0-8% of their CD8+ T cells.

Sequencing used PBMCs from blood, obtained on the day of vaccination. This sequence originates from a man in his fifties who received an inactivated influenza vaccine. This rearrangement joins TRBV20-1 to TRBJ1-6; the match to TRBD1 covers 8 bases. CDR3 in amino acids: CSASRDRHNSPLHF. The CDR3 DNA reads TGCAGTGCTAGCCGGGACAGGCATAATTCACCCCTCCACTTT.